This passage covers 3 T cell receptor beta chains from one sample sequenced in a study of T cell responses to AZD1222 COVID-19 vaccine (dated by TCRdb to the early 2020s). The sample's time point label, decoded: baseline before first vaccination. Receptor libraries were prepared by the immunoSEQ multiplex PCR assay. The table was pulled from immuneACCESS by TCRdb, which kept in-frame rearrangements only. Such tables lose some clones; where checked, under half of the loss comes from unresolved V genes, and the rest has no known cause. The table for this sample lists tens of thousands of clones; 84% of them were counted only once. The ten most abundant clones make up 9.5% to 10% of the sample. Sequencing was performed on peripheral blood, taken on day 0 of AZD1222 vaccination. The origin of the receptors is an adult in good health.

A remark on this clone: One junction end disagrees with the germline gene, perhaps due to a read error. The CDR3 reads CASSQGPDRMGF. For the CDR3, the DNA is TGTGCCAGCAGCCAAGGACCCGACAGAATGGGGTTC. This chain uses TRBV7-9 with TRBJ2-4; weak D call: TRBD1 (5 bases). The CDR3 is 12 residues long. Looked up from germline, CDR1 is SEHNR and CDR2 is FQNEAQ (reference sequence).

This clone was picked up one time. This chain connects TRBV9 to TRBJ2-3; weak D call: TRBD2 (5 bases). The CDR3 has 16 amino acids. V was clipped by 2 bases and J by 0 bases, with 13 bases between them. CDR1 is SGDLS, CDR2 YYNGEE, per germline. CDR3 coding DNA: TGTGCCAGCAGCGTCCGGGGAGACCTTAGCACAGATACGCAGTATTTT. Translated, it gives CASSVRGDLSTDTQYF.

V usage is TRBV7-2 and J usage is TRBJ1-2, with TRBD1 as a possible D gene (5 bases). V gave up 1 base and J gave up 4 bases, with 16 bases separating them. The V gene's germline CDR1 is SGHTA and CDR2 FQGNSA. The CDR3 is 16 residues long. The CDR3 bases are TGTGCCAGCAGCTTAGTAGGGGCAGGACCCTCCTATGGCTACACCTTC. Its protein product is CASSLVGAGPSYGYTF.